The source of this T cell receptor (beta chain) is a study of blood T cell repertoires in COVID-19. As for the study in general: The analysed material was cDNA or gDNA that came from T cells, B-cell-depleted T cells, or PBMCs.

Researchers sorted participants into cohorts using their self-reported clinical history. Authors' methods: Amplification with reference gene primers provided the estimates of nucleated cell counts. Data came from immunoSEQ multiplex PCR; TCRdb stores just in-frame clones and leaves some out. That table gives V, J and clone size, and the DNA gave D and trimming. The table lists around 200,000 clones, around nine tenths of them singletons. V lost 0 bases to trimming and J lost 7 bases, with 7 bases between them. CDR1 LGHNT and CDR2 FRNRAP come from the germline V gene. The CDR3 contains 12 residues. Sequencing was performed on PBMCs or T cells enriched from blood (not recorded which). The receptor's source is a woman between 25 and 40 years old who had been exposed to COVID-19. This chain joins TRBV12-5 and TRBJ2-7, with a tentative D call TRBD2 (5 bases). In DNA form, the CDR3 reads TGTGCTAGTGGTTTGGTACCGGGAGAGCAGTACTTC. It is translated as CASGLVPGEQYF.